This T cell receptor beta chain was obtained from a study of OX40 agonist ivuxolimab in advanced cancers. As for the study more broadly: Ivuxolimab was an agonistic, fully human IgG2 monoclonal antibody directed against OX40 (CD134), a costimulatory receptor. Intravenous ivuxolimab was administered to patients every 2 weeks at six dose levels: 0.01, 0.1, 0.3, 1.5, 3 and 10 mg/kg. Among the roughly 54 dose-escalation patients, some 20 had hepatocellular carcinoma, roughly 15 melanoma, 9 renal cell carcinoma and 9 head and neck cancer. Peripheral TCRbeta sequencing was intended to test whether TCR sequence diversity was altered and clonal T-cell expansion was caused by ivuxolimab. The paper reports the monotherapy dose-escalation portion (N ≈ 50 patients) of the phase I ivuxolimab trial. Prior anti-PD-1, anti-PD-L1 or anti-CTLA-4 therapy was permitted, and checkpoint inhibitors had been received by less than 45% of dose-escalation patients. The dose-escalation cohort was about 86% male with a mean age of roughly 62 years, ranging from about 20 to 85. Partial responses were achieved by three dose-escalation patients, of whom one had hepatocellular carcinoma and two had cutaneous melanoma.

The trial excluded patients who had a history of autoimmune disease or were on systemic immunosuppression. In every dose cohort, peripheral blood was drawn for TCR sequencing at baseline, cycle 4 day 1, and cycle 7 day 1. Samples were obtained from an open-label, multicenter, first-in-human phase I dose-escalation trial of ivuxolimab. Adults with locally advanced or metastatic melanoma, renal cell carcinoma, hepatocellular carcinoma or head and neck squamous cell carcinoma were enrolled in the trial. Before TCR sequencing, CD4+ and CD8+ T cells were separately sorted from peripheral blood. This clone was found a few times. Its recognized antigen is unknown. The record has no base qualities; no much larger clone is one base away. Findings and caveats that apply to the study as a whole: In the 0.1-3.0 mg/kg groups, partial responders had among the lowest normalized peripheral clonal expansion, particularly in CD8+ T cells. Antigen specificity was not determined for the clonally expanded peripheral T cells. Low levels of normalized T-cell clonal expansion were also seen in some nonresponding patients. At doses of 0.1 to 3.0 mg/kg, clonal expansion of both CD4+ and CD8+ T cells in blood was seen between baseline and week 6. After ivuxolimab, more expanded clones were found on average in CD8+ T cells than in CD4+ T cells.

For sequencing of the TCRbeta CDR3 region, genomic DNA was extracted from the sorted cells. The immunoSEQ Assay was used to sequence the TCRbeta CDR3 regions. Here the immuneACCESS table is served through TCRdb, limited to in-frame sequences with V and J called. Missing clones are a known gap in these copies; in checked studies unresolved V genes cover under half, and the rest lacks a known reason. This sample gives 77,000 or so clones in total; more than 80% of them show up just once. 2% to 2.5% of the sample is in the top ten clones. From the cysteine up to the phenylalanine, the CDR3 has a length of 17 residues. Here the CDR3 DNA is all that survives: 51 bases in frame from base 1. Between the V and J ends, shortened by 5 bases and 5 bases respectively, the junction contains 21 bases. The germline V gene sets CDR1 to SGHTA and CDR2 to FQGNSA.

Material: CD4+ or CD8+ T cells sorted from blood, obtained in a trial of the OX40 agonist ivuxolimab. The TCR sequence derives from an adult with an advanced solid tumor such as melanoma, head and neck, liver or kidney cancer. This receptor chain uses TRBV7-2 and TRBJ2-2; no D gene is confidently identified. The nucleotides read TGTGCCAGCAGCAGAAGCATGGGCGCCTTAAAAACCGGGGAGCTGTTTTTT. Its protein product is CASSRSMGALKTGELFF.